A single T cell receptor beta chain is shown here with its context. Antigen specificity is unknown. The data were obtained in a study of blood T cells in healthy people across ages. Study-wide findings and caveats: Long-lived donors carried more naive CD4+ cells and greater diversity than aged donors.

PBMCs numbering at least 6 million were isolated per sample. Germline V gene lookup returns CDR1 SGDLS and CDR2 YYNGEE. V lost 0 bases and J lost 5; bases outside the gene matches: 5. There are 15 residues in the CDR3. A second PCR, run for roughly 7 to 12 cycles, used a sample-barcoded 5' primer plus a J-beta primer mix. TCRdb independently ran MiXCR on the 5' RACE reads; one entry per CDR3 protein. The sample records approximately 790,000 distinct CDR3 sequences, around 68% being singletons. The chain carries TRBV9 and TRBJ2-3; 8 nucleotides match TRBD2. The sample was blood. This TCR was sampled from a man aged 25-40 years in good health. CDR3 sequence reads: CASSVDGLAIDTQYF. CDR3 in DNA: TGTGCCAGCAGCGTAGATGGACTAGCCATAGATACGCAGTATTTT.